These 24 T cell receptor beta chains were all obtained from the same sample, sequenced in a study of vaccination and CD4 T cells after COVID-19. TCRdb reprocessed the PCR reads with MiXCR, giving one entry per CDR3 protein. The sample shows about 18,000 distinct CDR3 sequences, 55% to 65% of them seen only once. The material was CD4+ T cells from blood, obtained before SARS-CoV-2 vaccination. Source of these receptors: a human donor who had recovered from COVID-19.

The CDR3 bases are TGTGCCAGCAGTTTAGGCGGGGCCCTAGGCGGGGAGCTGTTTTTT. Its protein product is CASSLGGALGGELFF. This chain connects TRBV28 to TRBJ2-2, with a weak D call TRBD2 (6 bases). Per germline, CDR1 MDHEN and CDR2 SYDVKM. The CDR3 sequence is 15 residues long. V was cut by 2 bases and J by 7 bases, with 14 bases left in between.

The chain carries TRBV7-6 and TRBJ2-1, with TRBD1 matching over 8 bases. With V trimmed by 5 bases and J by 5 bases, 5 bases remained unmatched. Per germline, CDR1 SGHVS and CDR2 FNYEAQ. The CDR3 runs to 14 residues. The DNA of the CDR3 is TGTGCCAGCAGCCGGACAGGGCTCAACAATGAGCAGTTCTTC. It specifies CASSRTGLNNEQFF.

The V and J genes are TRBV5-1 and TRBJ2-7, with unresolved D. This CDR3 is 11 amino acids long. Trimming cost V 4 bases and J 3 bases, with 5 bases left between them. In germline, CDR1 is SGHRS, CDR2 YFSETQ. The DNA of the CDR3 is TGCGCCAGCAGCGGGGACTACGAGCAGTACTTC. It codes for CASSGDYEQYF.

The genes are TRBV19 and TRBJ2-3, with D possibly TRBD2 on 7 matching bases. The germline gives CDR1 LNHDA, CDR2 SQIVND (reference sequence). The CDR3 length is 13 residues. V lost 5 bases to trimming and J lost 4 bases, with 10 bases between them. Written as DNA, the CDR3 is TGTGCCAGTAGTTCGGGGGGCCCAGATACGCAGTATTTT. Protein sequence: CASSSGGPDTQYF.

Concerning this clonotype: An end of the junction differs from the germline gene, which may be a read error. V usage is TRBV5-3 and J usage is TRBJ2-7; 9 positions match TRBD2. TRBV5-3 is recorded as an ORF, its role being uncertain. This CDR3 is 15 amino acids long. The DNA for the CDR3 is TGTGCCAGCAGCTTGGTGGGGACTAGCCGCTACGAGCAGTACTTC. This gives the protein CASSLVGTSRYEQYF.

The chain uses TRBV4-1 and TRBJ1-2; 9 nucleotides match TRBD1. The CDR3 length is 15 residues. V shed 2 bases, J shed 6 bases, and the junction held 7 bases outside the gene matches. Germline values: CDR1 MGHRA, CDR2 YSYEKL. CDR3 bases: TGCGCCAGCAGCCAACAGGGACAGGGCGTGGATGGCTACACCTTC. This translates into CASSQQGQGVDGYTF.

DNA for the CDR3: TGCAGTGCATCGGCCCCCACAGATACGCAGTATTTT. This sequence encodes CSASAPTDTQYF. The chain has TRBV20-1 and TRBJ2-3, with unresolved D. The V end was cut by 6 bases, the J end by 2 bases, with 9 bases between. Germline CDR1 and CDR2: DFQATT and SNEGSKA (reference sequence). The CDR3 runs 12 residues.

The V and J genes are TRBV15 and TRBJ2-5; D gene unclear. CDR3 length: 14 residues. Trimming left V 0 bases short and J 5 bases short, with 10 bases between. CDR1 and CDR2 from the germline V gene are LNHNV and YYDKDF (reference sequence). CDR3 sequence reads: CATSRDNGAETQYF. The CDR3 region has the DNA TGTGCCACCAGCAGAGATAACGGCGCGGAGACCCAGTACTTC.

This clonotype was counted between two and nine times. The chain links TRBV20-1 to TRBJ2-1; 10 bases are a match to TRBD2. V trimming: 3 bases; J trimming: 9 bases; junction bases outside the gene matches: 5. CDR3 length: 13 amino acids. Germline lookup yields CDR1 DFQATT and CDR2 SNEGSKA (reference sequence). CDR3 sequence: CSASSLAGVEQFF. DNA for the CDR3: TGCAGTGCTAGCTCGCTAGCGGGAGTTGAGCAGTTCTTC.

The chain employs TRBV5-1 and TRBJ2-2; D gene ambiguous. V shed 4 bases and J shed 0 bases, with 7 bases lying between them. Germline V lookup: CDR1 SGHRS, CDR2 YFSETQ. The CDR3 is 14 residues long. CDR3: CASSRQSNTGELFF. Written as DNA, the CDR3 is TGCGCCAGCAGCCGTCAGTCGAACACCGGGGAGCTGTTTTTT.

The chain links TRBV10-3 to TRBJ2-5; 9 bases align to TRBD1. The CDR3 runs 12 residues. The V gene's germline CDR1 is ENHRY and CDR2 SYGVKD. Trimming at V came to 6 bases and at J to 5 bases, leaving 1 base not matched to a gene. The CDR3 nucleotides read TGTGCCATCAGGACAGGGGGGGAGACCCAGTACTTC. Translated, it gives CAIRTGGETQYF.

This clonotype was seen only a few times. V gene TRBV15 combines with J gene TRBJ1-5; TRBD1 matches 7 bases. This CDR3 region has 15 residues. J lost 1 base, V lost 6 bases, and 6 bases had no gene match. CDR1 is LNHNV, CDR2 YYDKDF, per germline (reference sequence). CDR3 protein: CATSKTGVSNQPQHF. CDR3 coding DNA: TGTGCCACCAGTAAAACAGGGGTGAGCAATCAGCCCCAGCATTTT.

This sequence joins TRBV19 and TRBJ2-2; D ambiguous. In germline, CDR1 is LNHDA, CDR2 SQIVND (reference sequence). Trimming removed 3 bases at V and 2 bases at J, with 7 bases between. The CDR3 has 14 amino acids. The CDR3 coding sequence is TGTGCCAGTAGTATTTCCCTAAACACCGGGGAGCTGTTTTTT. It yields the protein CASSISLNTGELFF.

The chain recombines TRBV28 with TRBJ1-5; 8 positions match TRBD1. The CDR3 consists of 15 residues. V gave up 6 bases and J gave up 6 bases; unmatched junction bases: 10. Germline CDR1 MDHEN, CDR2 SYDVKM. This chain's CDR3 is CASSFLQGDTQPQHF. The CDR3 coding sequence is TGTGCCAGCAGCTTCCTACAGGGGGATACTCAGCCCCAGCATTTT.

The rearrangement links TRBV5-4 to TRBJ2-2; 11 bases map to TRBD2. V shed 3 bases and J 2 bases; nucleotides not matched to a gene: 6. Germline values: CDR1 SGHNT, CDR2 YYREEE (reference sequence). CDR3 size: 17 residues. The CDR3 DNA reads TGTGCCAGCAGCTCTGGGACTAGCGGTTATAACACCGGGGAGCTGTTTTTT. Protein: CASSSGTSGYNTGELFF.

This chain joins TRBV6-2 or TRBV6-3 and TRBJ2-7; TRBD2 aligns across 14 bases. Germline V gene data show CDR1 as MNHEY and CDR2 as SVGEGT. This CDR3 spans 14 amino acids. J was trimmed by 13 bases and V by 4 bases; bases with no gene match: 9. The CDR3 nucleotides read TGTGCCAGCAGTTCCGGACTAGCGGGAGGAAGAAAATACTTC. Protein: CASSSGLAGGRKYF.

Only a few counts were recorded for this clonotype. This sequence joins TRBV20-1 and TRBJ2-3, with TRBD2 matching over 7 bases. J lost 5 bases, V lost 5 bases, and 4 bases had no gene match. The CDR3 has 12 residues. The germline V gene encodes CDR1 DFQATT and CDR2 SNEGSKA (reference sequence). The CDR3 coding sequence is TGCAGTGCTCGGGGGGAGCGAGATACGCAGTATTTT. It is translated as CSARGERDTQYF.

This clonotype showed up just a few times. V usage is TRBV10-3 and J usage is TRBJ1-6; D is unclear. Germline V gene sequence: CDR1 ENHRY, CDR2 SYGVKD. V gave up 4 bases and J gave up 8 bases, with 15 bases separating them. The CDR3 length is 15 residues. CDR3 amino acids: CAISARVTDDSPLHF. CDR3 coding DNA: TGTGCCATCAGTGCCCGGGTTACAGATGATTCACCCCTCCACTTT.

Of note for this clonotype: At one boundary the junction diverges from the germline segment, which might be a read error. The J gene is TRBJ2-5, the V gene TRBV7-9, with D uncertain. Germline V gene lookup returns CDR1 SEHNR and CDR2 FQNEAQ (reference sequence). The CDR3 loop spans 12 amino acids. The CDR3 is CVSSLVGETQYF. The DNA of the CDR3 is TGTGTCAGCAGCCTAGTTGGAGAGACCCAGTACTTC. Full variable domain (rest looked up from reference TRBV7-9 and TRBJ2-5): DTGVSQNPRHKITKRGQNVTFRCDPISEHNRLYWYRQTLGQGPEFLTYFQNEAQLEKSRLLSDRFSAERPKGSFSTLEIQRTEQGDSAMYLCVSSLVGETQYFGPGTRLLVL.

The chain employs TRBV12-3 or TRBV12-4 and TRBJ2-7; weak D call: TRBD1 (6 bases). With 5 bases removed from V and 9 bases from J, the gap between germline ends came to 20 bases. The CDR3 contains 14 residues. The CDR3 protein is CASSPRTDVIVQYF. In DNA form, the CDR3 reads TGTGCCAGCAGTCCCAGGACAGACGTTATCGTGCAGTACTTC.

The genes are TRBV28 and TRBJ2-1, with 11 bases lining up with TRBD2. Germline V CDR1 and CDR2: MDHEN, SYDVKM. The ends lost 6 bases at V and 4 bases at J; junction bases unmatched: 5. This CDR3 region has 15 residues. The CDR3 loop is CASRTSGSQYNEQFF. DNA of the CDR3: TGTGCCAGCAGAACTAGCGGGAGTCAATACAATGAGCAGTTCTTC.

The genes are TRBV19 and TRBJ1-1; no clear D. Per the germline V gene, CDR1 is LNHDA and CDR2 is SQIVND (reference sequence). Trimming removed 3 bases from V and 3 bases from J, with 11 bases in between. The CDR3 sequence is 14 residues long. The CDR3 bases are TGTGCCAGTAGTATTTACAGTCAACACACTGAAGCTTTCTTT. Translation gives CASSIYSQHTEAFF.

This clonotype turned up a few times. This chain links TRBV20-1 with TRBJ1-1; D unresolved. This CDR3 spans 11 amino acids. Germline V gives CDR1 DFQATT, CDR2 SNEGSKA (reference sequence). V was clipped by 7 bases and J by 1 base, with 7 bases between them. The CDR3 is CSVQKNTEAFF. The CDR3 nucleotides are TGCAGTGTTCAGAAGAACACTGAAGCTTTCTTT.

The gene calls are TRBV2 and TRBJ2-4; D is unresolved. Germline assignment: CDR1 SNHLY and CDR2 FYNNEI. CDR3 length equals 12 residues. V lost 4 bases, J lost 10 bases, and 11 bases lay in between. This CDR3 reads CASSVGQRIQYF. The CDR3, as DNA: TGTGCCAGCAGTGTAGGGCAGAGAATTCAGTACTTC.